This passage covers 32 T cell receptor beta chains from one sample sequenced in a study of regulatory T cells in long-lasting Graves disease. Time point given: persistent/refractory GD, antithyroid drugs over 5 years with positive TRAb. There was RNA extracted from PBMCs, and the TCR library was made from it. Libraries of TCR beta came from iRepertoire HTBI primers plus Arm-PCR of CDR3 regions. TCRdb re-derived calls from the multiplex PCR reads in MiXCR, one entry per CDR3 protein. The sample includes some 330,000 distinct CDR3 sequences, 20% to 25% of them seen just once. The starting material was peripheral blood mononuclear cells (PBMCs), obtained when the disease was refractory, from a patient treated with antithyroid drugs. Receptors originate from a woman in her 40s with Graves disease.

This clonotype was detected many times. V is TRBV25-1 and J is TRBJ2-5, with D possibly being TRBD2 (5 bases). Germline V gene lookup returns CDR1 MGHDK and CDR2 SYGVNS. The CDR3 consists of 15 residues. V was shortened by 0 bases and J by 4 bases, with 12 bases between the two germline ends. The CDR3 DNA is TGTGCCAGCAGTGAATATAAGGGAGTGGGAGAGACCCAGTACTTC. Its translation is CASSEYKGVGETQYF.

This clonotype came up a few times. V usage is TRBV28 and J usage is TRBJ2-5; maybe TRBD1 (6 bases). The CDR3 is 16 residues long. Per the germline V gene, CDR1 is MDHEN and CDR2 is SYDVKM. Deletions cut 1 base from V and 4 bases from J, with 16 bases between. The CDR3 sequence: CASSLLQGVRIETQYF. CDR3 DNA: TGTGCCAGCAGTTTATTACAGGGCGTTAGAATAGAGACCCAGTACTTC. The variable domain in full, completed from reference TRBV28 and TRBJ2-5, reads DVKVTQSSRYLVKRTGEKVFLECVQDMDHENMFWYRQDPGLGLRLIYFSYDVKMKEKGDIPEGYSVSREKKERFSLILESASTNQTSMYLCASSLLQGVRIETQYFGPGTRLLVL.

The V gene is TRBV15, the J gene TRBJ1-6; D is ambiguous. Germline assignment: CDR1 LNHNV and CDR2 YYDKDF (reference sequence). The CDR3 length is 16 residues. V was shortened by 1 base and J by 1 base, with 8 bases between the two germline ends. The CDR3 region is CATSRGAASYNSPLHF. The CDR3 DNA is TGTGCCACCAGCAGAGGTGCCGCATCCTATAATTCACCCCTCCACTTT.

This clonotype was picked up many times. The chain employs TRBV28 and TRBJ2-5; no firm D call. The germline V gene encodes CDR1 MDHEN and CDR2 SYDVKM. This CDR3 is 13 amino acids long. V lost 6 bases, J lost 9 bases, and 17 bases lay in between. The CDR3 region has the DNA TGTGCCAGCAGCTCAACAGTTTTTGGGGCCCAGTACTTC. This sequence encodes CASSSTVFGAQYF.

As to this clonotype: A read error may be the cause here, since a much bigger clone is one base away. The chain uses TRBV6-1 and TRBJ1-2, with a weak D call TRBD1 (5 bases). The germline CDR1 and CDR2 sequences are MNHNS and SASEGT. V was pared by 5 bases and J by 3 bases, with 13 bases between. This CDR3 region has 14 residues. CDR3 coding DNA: TGTGCCAGCAGTCTGACATTCAGGGACTATGGCTACACCTTC. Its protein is CASSLTFRDYGYTF.

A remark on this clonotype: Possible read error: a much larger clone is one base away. The DNA of the CDR3 is TGTGCCAGCAGTTTCCAGAGTATTGAAGCTTTCTTT. Translating it yields CASSFQSIEAFF. V gene TRBV12-3 or TRBV12-4 combines with J gene TRBJ1-1; D unclear. The CDR3 runs to 12 residues. The V and J ends lost 3 bases and 7 bases respectively, with 9 bases between them.

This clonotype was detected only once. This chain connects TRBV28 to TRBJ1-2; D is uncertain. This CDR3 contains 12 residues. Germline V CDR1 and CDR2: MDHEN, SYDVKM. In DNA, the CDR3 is TGTGCGTCCAAGACGACTAACTATGGCTACACCTTC. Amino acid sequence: CASKTTNYGYTF.

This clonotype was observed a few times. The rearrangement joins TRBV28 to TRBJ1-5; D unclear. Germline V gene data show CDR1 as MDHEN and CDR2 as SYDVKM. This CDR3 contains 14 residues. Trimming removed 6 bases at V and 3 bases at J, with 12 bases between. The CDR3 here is CASSLPRFNQPQHF. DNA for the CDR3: TGTGCCAGCAGCCTCCCGAGGTTCAATCAGCCCCAGCATTTT.

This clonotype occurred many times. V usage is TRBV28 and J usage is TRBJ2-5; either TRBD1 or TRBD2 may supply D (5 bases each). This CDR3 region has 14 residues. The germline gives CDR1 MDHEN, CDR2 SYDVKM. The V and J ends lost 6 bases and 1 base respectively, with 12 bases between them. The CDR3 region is CASSFGGGQETQYF. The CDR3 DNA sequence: TGTGCCAGCAGCTTTGGGGGTGGCCAAGAGACCCAGTACTTC.

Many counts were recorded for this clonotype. CDR3 sequence: CASSFLPLSQRANEKLFF. The CDR3 bases are TGTGCCAGCAGTTTTCTTCCGTTATCACAGCGCGCAAATGAAAAACTGTTTTTT. The chain couples TRBV28 to TRBJ1-4; D not certain. The CDR3 is made up of 18 amino acids. The germline V gene has CDR1 MDHEN and CDR2 SYDVKM. Trimming took 3 bases from V and 5 from J, leaving 22 bases between them. Looking up the rest from reference TRBV28 and TRBJ1-4 gives the full variable domain: DVKVTQSSRYLVKRTGEKVFLECVQDMDHENMFWYRQDPGLGLRLIYFSYDVKMKEKGDIPEGYSVSREKKERFSLILESASTNQTSMYLCASSFLPLSQRANEKLFFGSGTQLSVL.

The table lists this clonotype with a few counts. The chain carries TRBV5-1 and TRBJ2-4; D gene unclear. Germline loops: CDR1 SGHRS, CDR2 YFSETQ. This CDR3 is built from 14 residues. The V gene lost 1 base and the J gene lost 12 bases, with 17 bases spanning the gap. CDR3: CASSLRSDQNSQYF. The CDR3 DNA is TGCGCCAGCAGCTTGCGTAGTGACCAAAACTCTCAGTACTTC.

The CDR3 sequence is CASSQDGSYSNQPQHF. The CDR3 nucleotides read TGCGCCAGCAGCCAAGACGGAAGTTATAGCAATCAGCCCCAGCATTTT. The chain links TRBV4-1 to TRBJ1-5, with D hard to call. This CDR3 is 16 amino acids long. V was clipped by 0 bases and J by 0 bases, with 9 bases between them. Germline-derived CDR1 and CDR2 are MGHRA and YSYEKL.

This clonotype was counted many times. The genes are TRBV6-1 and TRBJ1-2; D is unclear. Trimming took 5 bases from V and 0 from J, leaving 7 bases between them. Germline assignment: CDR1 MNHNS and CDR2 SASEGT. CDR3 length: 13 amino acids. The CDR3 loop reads CASSLRSNYGYTF. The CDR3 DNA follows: TGTGCCAGCAGTCTCAGGTCTAACTATGGCTACACCTTC.

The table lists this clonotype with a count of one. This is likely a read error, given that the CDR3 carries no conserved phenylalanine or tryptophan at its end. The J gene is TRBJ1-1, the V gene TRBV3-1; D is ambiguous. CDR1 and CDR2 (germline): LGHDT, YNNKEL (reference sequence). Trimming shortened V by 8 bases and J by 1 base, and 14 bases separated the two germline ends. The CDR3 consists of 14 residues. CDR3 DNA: TGTGCCAGCGAGGGATCGGTAGGGAACACTGAAGCTTTCCTT. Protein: CASEGSVGNTEAFL.

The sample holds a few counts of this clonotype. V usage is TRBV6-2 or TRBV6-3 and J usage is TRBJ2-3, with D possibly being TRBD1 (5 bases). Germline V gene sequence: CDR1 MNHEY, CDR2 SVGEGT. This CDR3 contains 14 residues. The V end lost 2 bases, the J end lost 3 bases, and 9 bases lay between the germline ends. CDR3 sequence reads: CASSYRRTTDTQYF. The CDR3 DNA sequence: TGTGCCAGCAGTTACAGGCGGACAACAGATACGCAGTATTTT.

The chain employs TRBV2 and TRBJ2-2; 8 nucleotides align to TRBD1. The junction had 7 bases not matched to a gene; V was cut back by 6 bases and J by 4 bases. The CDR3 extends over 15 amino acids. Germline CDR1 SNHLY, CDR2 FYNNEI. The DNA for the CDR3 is TGTGCCAGCAGCGGACAGGGTTTAGGCACCGGGGAGCTGTTTTTT. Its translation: CASSGQGLGTGELFF.

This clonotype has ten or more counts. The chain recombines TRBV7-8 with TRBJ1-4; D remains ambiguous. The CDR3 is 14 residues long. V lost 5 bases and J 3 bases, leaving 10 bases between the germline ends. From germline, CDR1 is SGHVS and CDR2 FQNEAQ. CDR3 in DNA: TGTGCCAGCAGCAAACATCGCGCTAATGAAAAACTGTTTTTT. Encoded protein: CASSKHRANEKLFF. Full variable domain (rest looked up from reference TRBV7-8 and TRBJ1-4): GAGVSQSPRYKVAKRGQDVALRCDPISGHVSLFWYQQALGQGPEFLTYFQNEAQLDKSGLPSDRFFAERPEGSVSTLKIQRTQQEDSAVYLCASSKHRANEKLFFGSGTQLSVL.

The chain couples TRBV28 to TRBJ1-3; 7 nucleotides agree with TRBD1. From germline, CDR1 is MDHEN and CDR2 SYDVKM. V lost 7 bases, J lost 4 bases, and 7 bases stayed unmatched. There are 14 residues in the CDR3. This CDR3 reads CASTRRGQGNTIYF. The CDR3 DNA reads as TGTGCCAGCACCCGGAGGGGACAGGGAAACACCATATATTTT. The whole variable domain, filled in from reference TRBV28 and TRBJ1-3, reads DVKVTQSSRYLVKRTGEKVFLECVQDMDHENMFWYRQDPGLGLRLIYFSYDVKMKEKGDIPEGYSVSREKKERFSLILESASTNQTSMYLCASTRRGQGNTIYFGEGSWLTVV.

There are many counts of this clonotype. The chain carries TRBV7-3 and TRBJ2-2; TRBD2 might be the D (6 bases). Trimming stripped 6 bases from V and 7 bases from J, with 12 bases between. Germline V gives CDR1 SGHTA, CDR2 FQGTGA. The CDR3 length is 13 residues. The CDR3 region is CASRLAEYGELFF. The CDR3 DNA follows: TGTGCCAGCAGACTAGCAGAATACGGGGAGCTGTTTTTT. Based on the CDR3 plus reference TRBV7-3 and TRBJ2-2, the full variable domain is GAGVSQTPSNKVTEKGKYVELRCDPISGHTALYWYRQSLGQGPEFLIYFQGTGAADDSGLPNDRFFAVRPEGSVSTLKIQRTERGDSAVYLCASRLAEYGELFFGEGSRLTVL.

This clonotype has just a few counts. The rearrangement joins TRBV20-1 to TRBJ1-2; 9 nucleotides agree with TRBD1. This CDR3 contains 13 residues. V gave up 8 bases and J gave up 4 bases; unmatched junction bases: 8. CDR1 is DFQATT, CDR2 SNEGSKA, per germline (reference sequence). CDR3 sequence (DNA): TGCAGTTCAAACAGGGGGCCAGGCTATGGCTACACCTTC. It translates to CSSNRGPGYGYTF.

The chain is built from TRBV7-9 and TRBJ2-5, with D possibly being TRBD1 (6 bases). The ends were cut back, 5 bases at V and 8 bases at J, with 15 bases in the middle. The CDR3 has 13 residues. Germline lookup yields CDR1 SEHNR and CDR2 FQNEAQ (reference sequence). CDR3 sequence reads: CASSPRTAGTQYF. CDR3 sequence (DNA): TGTGCCAGCAGCCCCCGGACAGCCGGTACCCAGTACTTC.

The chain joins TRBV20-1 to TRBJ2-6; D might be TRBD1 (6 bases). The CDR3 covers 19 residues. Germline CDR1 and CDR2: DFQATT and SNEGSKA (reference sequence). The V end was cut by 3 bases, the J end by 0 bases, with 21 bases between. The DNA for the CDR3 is TGCAGTGCTAGGCCCCCCCTGAGGGACACTCCCTCTGGGGCCAACGTCCTGACTTTC. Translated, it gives CSARPPLRDTPSGANVLTF.

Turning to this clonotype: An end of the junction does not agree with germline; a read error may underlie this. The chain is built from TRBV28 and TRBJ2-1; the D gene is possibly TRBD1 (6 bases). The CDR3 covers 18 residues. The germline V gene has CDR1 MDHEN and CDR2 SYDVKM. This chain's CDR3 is CASSLLSIRDTSSNEQFF. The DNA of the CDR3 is TGTGCCAGCAGTTTGCTATCCATCCGGGACACGTCCTCCAATGAGCAGTTCTTC.

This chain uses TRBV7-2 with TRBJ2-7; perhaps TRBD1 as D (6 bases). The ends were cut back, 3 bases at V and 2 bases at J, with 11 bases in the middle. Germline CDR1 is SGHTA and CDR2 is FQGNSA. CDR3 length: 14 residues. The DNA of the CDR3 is TGTGCCAGCAGCTTCCAGACAGGTACCTACGAGCAGTACTTC. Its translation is CASSFQTGTYEQYF.

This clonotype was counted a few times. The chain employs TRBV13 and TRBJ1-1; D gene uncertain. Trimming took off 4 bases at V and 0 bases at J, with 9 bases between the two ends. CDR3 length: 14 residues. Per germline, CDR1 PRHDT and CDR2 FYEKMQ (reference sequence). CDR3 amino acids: CASSWRILNTEAFF. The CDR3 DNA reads TGTGCCAGCAGCTGGAGAATCCTGAACACTGAAGCTTTCTTT.

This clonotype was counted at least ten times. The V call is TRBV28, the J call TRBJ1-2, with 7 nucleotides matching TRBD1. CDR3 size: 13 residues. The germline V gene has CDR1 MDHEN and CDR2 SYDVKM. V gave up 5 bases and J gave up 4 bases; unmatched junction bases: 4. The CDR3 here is CASSSPGGYGYTF. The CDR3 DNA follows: TGTGCCAGCAGTAGTCCAGGGGGCTATGGCTACACCTTC.

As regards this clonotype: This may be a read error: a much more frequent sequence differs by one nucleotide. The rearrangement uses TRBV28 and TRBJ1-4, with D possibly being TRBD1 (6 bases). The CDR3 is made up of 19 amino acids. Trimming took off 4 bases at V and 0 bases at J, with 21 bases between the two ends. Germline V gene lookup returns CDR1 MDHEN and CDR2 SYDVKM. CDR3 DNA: TGTGCCAGCAGTTATCCTAAGGGGGGGGTAGCTCCAACTAATGAAAAACTGTTTTTT. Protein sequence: CASSYPKGGVAPTNEKLFF.

In DNA, the CDR3 is TGTGCCAGCAGCTCGCCGACAGGGGGAGACATTGAAGCTTTCTTT. Protein product: CASSSPTGGDIEAFF. V and J are TRBV11-2 and TRBJ1-1; TRBD1 matches 9 bases. The CDR3 is 15 residues long. Germline CDR1 is SGHAT and CDR2 is FQNNGV. Losses at the gene ends were 4 bases for V and 7 bases for J; bases not matched to a gene: 10.

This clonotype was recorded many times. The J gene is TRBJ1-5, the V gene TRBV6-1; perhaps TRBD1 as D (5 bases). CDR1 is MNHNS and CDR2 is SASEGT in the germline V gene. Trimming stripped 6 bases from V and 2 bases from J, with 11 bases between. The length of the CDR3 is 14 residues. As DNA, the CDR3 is TGTGCCAGCAGCCCCTGGGACGGCAATCAGCCCCAGCATTTT. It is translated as CASSPWDGNQPQHF.

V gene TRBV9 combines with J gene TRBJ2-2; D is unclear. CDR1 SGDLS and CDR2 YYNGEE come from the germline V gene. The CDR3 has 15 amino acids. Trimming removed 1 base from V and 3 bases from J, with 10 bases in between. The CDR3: CASSVNQADTGELFF. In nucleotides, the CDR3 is TGTGCCAGCAGCGTAAATCAGGCCGACACCGGGGAGCTGTTTTTT.

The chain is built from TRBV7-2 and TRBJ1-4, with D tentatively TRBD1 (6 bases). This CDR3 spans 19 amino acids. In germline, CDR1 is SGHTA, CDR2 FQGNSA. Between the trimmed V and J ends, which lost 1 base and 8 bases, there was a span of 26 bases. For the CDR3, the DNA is TGTGCCAGCAGCTTAGTTTACAAGGCGGGTCGGGCAGGGACAGAAAAACTGTTTTTT. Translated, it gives CASSLVYKAGRAGTEKLFF. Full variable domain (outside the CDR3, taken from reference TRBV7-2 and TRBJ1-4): GAGVSQSPSNKVTEKGKDVELRCDPISGHTALYWYRQSLGQGLEFLIYFQGNSAPDKSGLPSDRFSAERTGGSVSTLTIQRTQQEDSAVYLCASSLVYKAGRAGTEKLFFGSGTQLSVL.

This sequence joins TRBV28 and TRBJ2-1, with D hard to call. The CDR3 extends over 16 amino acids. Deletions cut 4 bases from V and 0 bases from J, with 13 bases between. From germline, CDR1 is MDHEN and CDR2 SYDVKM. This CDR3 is CASSSHLGSSYNEQFF. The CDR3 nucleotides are TGTGCCAGCAGTTCCCACTTGGGAAGCTCCTACAATGAGCAGTTCTTC.